Listed here are 8 T cell receptor beta chains from one sample, sequenced in a study of T cell clones after liver transplantation. The repertoire was sequenced with immunoSEQ multiplex PCR; TCRdb's copy has only in-frame clones and lacks some. The sample has about 7,400 clones, 75% to 85% seen once; the top ten hold about two fifths. The sequencing used CD8+ T cells from blood, collected before liver transplant. These TCRs come from a human donor who received a liver transplant.

The rearrangement joins TRBV28 to TRBJ2-3; 10 nucleotides agree with TRBD2. CDR3 length equals 15 residues. The germline gives CDR1 MDHEN, CDR2 SYDVKM. V shed 6 bases, J shed 3 bases, and the junction held 6 bases outside the gene matches. The CDR3 reads CASSPAGGRTDTQYF. The DNA for the CDR3 is TGTGCCAGCAGCCCAGCGGGGGGGAGGACAGATACGCAGTATTTT.

The chain carries TRBV6-1 and TRBJ2-5; the match to TRBD2 covers 9 bases. Germline-derived CDR1 and CDR2 are MNHNS and SASEGT. The CDR3 is 15 residues long. V dropped 6 bases and J dropped 2; count of bases not matched to a gene: 7. CDR3 DNA: TGTGCCAGCAGGTGGGCGGGGGGGTTTCAAGAGACCCAGTACTTC. This encodes CASRWAGGFQETQYF.

The genes are TRBV19 and TRBJ2-6; no clear D gene. The V end lost 6 bases, the J end lost 0 bases, and 9 bases lay between the germline ends. The CDR3 runs 15 residues. Germline loops: CDR1 LNHDA, CDR2 SQIVND (reference sequence). Written as DNA, the CDR3 is TGTGCCAGTAGACCAAGGAGCTCTGGGGCCAACGTCCTGACTTTC. It specifies CASRPRSSGANVLTF.

The chain is built from TRBV11-2 and TRBJ2-2; 7 bases agree with TRBD1. V was pared by 5 bases and J by 3 bases, with 3 bases of the junction left unmatched. The CDR3 runs 14 residues. Germline V gene sequence: CDR1 SGHAT, CDR2 FQNNGV. The DNA for the CDR3 is TGTGCCAGCAGCCCAACAGGGGACACCGGGGAGCTGTTTTTT. It encodes CASSPTGDTGELFF.

The V and J genes are TRBV7-9 and TRBJ1-3; D remains unclear. The germline gives CDR1 SEHNR, CDR2 FQNEAQ (reference sequence). The V gene lost 11 bases and the J gene lost 0 bases, with 14 bases spanning the gap. The CDR3 has 14 amino acids. The DNA of the CDR3 is TGTGCCGACGGGGTCCACAGCTCTGGAAACACCATATATTTT. Its protein product is CADGVHSSGNTIYF.

This clone occurred a few times. This chain joins TRBV10-3 and TRBJ2-7; 7 bases fit TRBD1. J was trimmed by 4 bases and V by 3 bases; bases with no gene match: 3. This CDR3 comprises 13 residues. The germline gives CDR1 ENHRY, CDR2 SYGVKD. In DNA, the CDR3 is TGTGCCATCAGTGACACAGGGGAATACGAGCAGTACTTC. It yields the protein CAISDTGEYEQYF.

The chain has TRBV2 and TRBJ2-7; TRBD1 is a possible D gene (6 bases). Germline V CDR1 and CDR2: SNHLY, FYNNEI. Deletions cut 4 bases from V and 3 bases from J, with 16 bases between. The CDR3 spans 15 residues. CDR3 bases: TGTGCCAGCAGTGCCCGGGACATCTCCAACTACGAGCAGTACTTC. It is translated as CASSARDISNYEQYF.

This chain uses TRBV19 with TRBJ2-3, with TRBD2 identical over 9 bases. With V trimmed by 6 bases and J by 0 bases, 7 bases remained unmatched. Per the germline V gene, CDR1 is LNHDA and CDR2 is SQIVND (reference sequence). This CDR3 spans 16 amino acids. CDR3 coding DNA: TGTGCCAGTAGGACTAGCGGTTTATCTAGCACAGATACGCAGTATTTT. Translated: CASRTSGLSSTDTQYF.